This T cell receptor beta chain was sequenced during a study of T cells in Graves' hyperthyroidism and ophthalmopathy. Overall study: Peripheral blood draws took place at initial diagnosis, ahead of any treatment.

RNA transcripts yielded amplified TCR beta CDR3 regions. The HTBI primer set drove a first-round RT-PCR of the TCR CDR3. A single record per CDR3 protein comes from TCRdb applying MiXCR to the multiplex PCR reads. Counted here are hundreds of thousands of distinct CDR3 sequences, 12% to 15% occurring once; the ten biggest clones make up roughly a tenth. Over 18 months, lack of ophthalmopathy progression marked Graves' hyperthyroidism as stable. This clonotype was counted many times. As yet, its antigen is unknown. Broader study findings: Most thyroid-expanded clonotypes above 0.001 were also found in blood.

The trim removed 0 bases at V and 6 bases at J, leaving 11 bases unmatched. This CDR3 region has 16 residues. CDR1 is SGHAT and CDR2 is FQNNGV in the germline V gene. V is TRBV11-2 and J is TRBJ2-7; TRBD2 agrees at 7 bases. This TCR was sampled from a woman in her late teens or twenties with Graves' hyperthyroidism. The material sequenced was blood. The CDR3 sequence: CASSLDPRLARSEQYF. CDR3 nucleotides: TGTGCCAGCAGCTTAGATCCCCGACTAGCCCGCAGCGAGCAGTACTTC. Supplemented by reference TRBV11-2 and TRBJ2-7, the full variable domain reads EAGVAQSPRYKIIEKRQSVAFWCNPISGHATLYWYQQILGQGPKLLIQFQNNGVVDDSQLPKDRFSAERLKGVDSTLKIQPAKLEDSAVYLCASSLDPRLARSEQYFGPGTRLTVT.